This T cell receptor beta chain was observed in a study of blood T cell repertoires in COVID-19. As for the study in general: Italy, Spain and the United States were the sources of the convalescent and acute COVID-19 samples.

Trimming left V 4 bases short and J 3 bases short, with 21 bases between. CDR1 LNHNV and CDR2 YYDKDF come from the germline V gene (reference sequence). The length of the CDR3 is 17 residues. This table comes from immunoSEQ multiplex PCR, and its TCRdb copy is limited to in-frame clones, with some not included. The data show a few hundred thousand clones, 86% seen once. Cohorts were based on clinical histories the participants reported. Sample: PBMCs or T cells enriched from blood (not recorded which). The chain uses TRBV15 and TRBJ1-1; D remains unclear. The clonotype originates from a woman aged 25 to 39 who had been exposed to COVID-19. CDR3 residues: CATSTVQTISGHTEAFF. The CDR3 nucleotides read TGTGCCACCAGCACAGTACAAACTATTAGCGGGCACACTGAAGCTTTCTTT.